These 15 T cell receptor beta chains share one sample of origin, sequenced in a study of OX40 agonist ivuxolimab in advanced cancers. Produced via immunoSEQ multiplex PCR; TCRdb's table is partial and in-frame only. The repertoire holds 90,000 to 100,000 clones, with 85% to 90% as singletons. This sample comprised CD4+ or CD8+ T cells sorted from blood, obtained in a trial of the OX40 agonist ivuxolimab. The receptors originated from an adult with an advanced solid tumor such as melanoma, head and neck, liver or kidney cancer.

This clone was seen only once. V is TRBV29-1 and J is TRBJ1-1; 7 bases match TRBD1. Germline-derived CDR1 and CDR2 are SQVTM and ANQGSEA. The J segment lost 13 bases and the V segment lost 6 bases, leaving 11 bases of the junction unmatched. This CDR3 is built from 11 residues. The CDR3 spells CSVDTGEKGFF. Here the CDR3 DNA reads TGCAGCGTCGATACAGGGGAAAAGGGTTTCTTT.

This chain joins TRBV7-2 and TRBJ1-1; TRBD1 matches at 10 bases. The CDR3 length is 15 residues. V was pared by 2 bases and J by 6 bases, with 6 bases of the junction left unmatched. Germline V CDR1 and CDR2: SGHTA, FQGNSA. The CDR3 coding sequence is TGTGCCAGCAGCTTACCGGGACAGGGGATCGCTGAAGCTTTCTTT. Encoded protein: CASSLPGQGIAEAFF.

This chain uses TRBV10-3 with TRBJ2-7; D uncertain. The CDR3 totals 12 residues. Trimming took 2 bases from V and 3 from J, leaving 5 bases between them. Germline CDR1 reads ENHRY; CDR2 reads SYGVKD. CDR3 amino acids: CAISEAGYEQYF. In nucleotides, the CDR3 is TGTGCCATCAGTGAGGCAGGCTACGAGCAGTACTTC.

The gene calls are TRBV20-1 and TRBJ1-2; D remains ambiguous. Germline V gene data show CDR1 as DFQATT and CDR2 as SNEGSKA (reference sequence). The length of the CDR3 is 11 residues. The V gene lost 1 base and the J gene lost 5 bases, with 5 bases spanning the gap. The CDR3 DNA is TGCAGTGCTAGAGCGGGGTATGGCTACACCTTC. Amino acids: CSARAGYGYTF.

V is TRBV11-2 and J is TRBJ2-1; the D gene is possibly TRBD2 (6 bases). Germline CDR1 and CDR2: SGHAT and FQNNGV. The CDR3 runs to 14 residues. Trimming removed 1 base from V and 7 bases from J, with 11 bases in between. The CDR3 DNA reads TGTGCCAGCAGCTTAGCGGGGAGGTGGAATGAGCAGTTCTTC. Protein sequence: CASSLAGRWNEQFF. Full variable domain (rest looked up from reference TRBV11-2 and TRBJ2-1): EAGVAQSPRYKIIEKRQSVAFWCNPISGHATLYWYQQILGQGPKLLIQFQNNGVVDDSQLPKDRFSAERLKGVDSTLKIQPAKLEDSAVYLCASSLAGRWNEQFFGPGTRLTVL.

The chain has TRBV6-1 and TRBJ2-1, with D possibly being TRBD2 (6 bases). Germline V gene lookup returns CDR1 MNHNS and CDR2 SASEGT. V shed 4 bases and J shed 0 bases, with 25 bases lying between them. This CDR3 has 20 amino acids. CDR3 amino acids: CASSGIAEALARSSYNEQFF. The DNA for the CDR3 is TGTGCCAGCAGTGGGATAGCGGAAGCTCTGGCGCGGAGCTCCTACAATGAGCAGTTCTTC.

As concerns this clone: It is unclear where the CDR3 begins or ends on the DNA, so no DNA is shown, and the CDR3 is as TCRdb lists it. The gene calls are TRBV21-1 and TRBJ1-1. TRBV21-1 is a known pseudogene. Both ends counted, the CDR3 spans 13 residues. CDR3 sequence reads: CASSRSVAFGAFF.

The gene calls are TRBV6-5 and TRBJ2-1, with D possibly matching TRBD1 (6 bases). Per germline, CDR1 MNHEY and CDR2 SVGAGI. Deletions cut 6 bases from V and 1 base from J, with 13 bases between. The CDR3 runs to 15 residues. The CDR3 protein is CASSIRGGSYNEQFF. As DNA, the CDR3 is TGTGCCAGCAGCATCAGGGGTGGGTCCTACAATGAGCAGTTCTTC.

V and J are TRBV19 and TRBJ1-5; D gene uncertain. V lost 1 base and J lost 3, with 10 bases in between. The germline gives CDR1 LNHDA, CDR2 SQIVND (reference sequence). The CDR3 contains 15 residues. CDR3 sequence: CASSIGGVNNQPQHF. The CDR3 DNA reads as TGTGCCAGTAGTATAGGGGGAGTGAACAATCAGCCCCAGCATTTT.

V is TRBV28 and J is TRBJ2-7; 9 nucleotides match TRBD1. This CDR3 is 15 amino acids long. CDR1 and CDR2 (germline): MDHEN, SYDVKM. J was trimmed by 3 bases and V by 9 bases; bases with no gene match: 12. In DNA form, the CDR3 reads TGTGCCAGTCTCCCTACCGGGACAGGGAACTACGAGCAGTACTTC. It specifies CASLPTGTGNYEQYF.

V is TRBV7-2 and J is TRBJ1-5; 7 nucleotides line up with TRBD1. After removal of 3 bases from V and 4 bases from J, the junction contained 6 bases not matched to a gene. Germline V gene sequence: CDR1 SGHTA, CDR2 FQGNSA. This CDR3 is built from 15 residues. For the CDR3, the DNA is TGTGCCAGCAGCTTTTTGACAGGGTCTAATCAGCCCCAGCATTTT. This gives the protein CASSFLTGSNQPQHF.

In DNA, the CDR3 is TGTGCCAGTACCCTCCAGGGGTCTTCCTACAATGAGCAGTTCTTC. Translated: CASTLQGSSYNEQFF. The V call is TRBV19, the J call TRBJ2-1, with D maybe TRBD1 (6 bases). There are 15 residues in the CDR3. Per germline, CDR1 LNHDA and CDR2 SQIVND (reference sequence). The ends were cut back, 7 bases at V and 1 base at J, with 14 bases in the middle.

The gene calls are TRBV7-9 and TRBJ2-3; unclear D gene. Trimming pared 0 bases from V and 6 bases from J, leaving 19 bases between. This CDR3 contains 17 residues. CDR1 SEHNR and CDR2 FQNEAQ come from the germline V gene (reference sequence). This CDR3 is CASSLAPGLSPGDTQYF. The CDR3, as DNA: TGTGCCAGCAGCTTAGCACCAGGATTGTCACCCGGCGATACGCAGTATTTT.

V and J are TRBV19 and TRBJ2-7; D may be TRBD1 (5 bases). The CDR3 runs 12 residues. The germline V gene encodes CDR1 LNHDA and CDR2 SQIVND (reference sequence). The V and J ends lost 6 bases and 6 bases respectively, with 12 bases between them. The CDR3, as DNA: TGTGCCAGTAGGAGCGTTGGGGCCGAGCAGTACTTC. It encodes CASRSVGAEQYF.

J is TRBJ2-5 and V is TRBV5-6, with D maybe TRBD2 (6 bases). The V gene's germline CDR1 is SGHDT and CDR2 YYEEEE. The CDR3 loop spans 14 amino acids. Trimming removed 3 bases from V and 1 base from J, with 10 bases in between. CDR3 sequence: CASSWAGTQETQYF. CDR3 in DNA: TGTGCCAGCAGCTGGGCGGGGACCCAAGAGACCCAGTACTTC.